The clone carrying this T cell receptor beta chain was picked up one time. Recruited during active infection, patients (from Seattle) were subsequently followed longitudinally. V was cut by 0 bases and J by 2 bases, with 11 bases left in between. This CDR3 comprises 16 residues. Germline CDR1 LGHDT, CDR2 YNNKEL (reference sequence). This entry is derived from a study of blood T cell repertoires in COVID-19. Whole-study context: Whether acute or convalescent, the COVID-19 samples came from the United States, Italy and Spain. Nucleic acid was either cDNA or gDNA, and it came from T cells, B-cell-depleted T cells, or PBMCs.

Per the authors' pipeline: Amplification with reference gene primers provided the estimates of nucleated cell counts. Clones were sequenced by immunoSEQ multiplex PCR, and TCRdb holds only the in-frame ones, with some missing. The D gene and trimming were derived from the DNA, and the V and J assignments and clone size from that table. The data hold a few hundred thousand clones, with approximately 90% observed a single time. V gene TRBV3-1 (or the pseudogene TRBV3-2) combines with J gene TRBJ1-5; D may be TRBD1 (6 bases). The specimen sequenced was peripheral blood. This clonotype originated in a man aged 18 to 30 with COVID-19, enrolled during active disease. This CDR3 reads CASSQEKGGGNQPQHF. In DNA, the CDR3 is TGTGCCAGCAGCCAAGAAAAAGGGGGAGGCAATCAGCCCCAGCATTTT.